This TCR beta chain was obtained from a study of blood T cell repertoires in COVID-19. Study context: The origin of the acute and convalescent COVID-19 samples was the United States, Italy and Spain. The cDNA or gDNA used as material had been derived from T cells, B-cell-depleted T cells, or PBMCs.

As originally analysed: By means of reference gene primer amplification, nucleated cell counts were estimated. Assay used: immunoSEQ multiplex PCR; TCRdb lists only in-frame clones, some missing. The D gene and trimming were derived from the DNA, and the V and J assignments and clone size from that table. The data contain 95,000 to 100,000 clones, around 92% of them singletons. Germline-derived CDR1 and CDR2 are SGHVS and FNYEAQ. The CDR3 runs 18 residues. With 5 bases clipped from V and 0 bases from J, the junction kept 8 bases outside the gene matches. Sequences were obtained from peripheral blood. This TCR was sampled from a man aged 50 to 59 with active COVID-19. The V and J genes are TRBV7-6 and TRBJ2-1; 12 positions match TRBD2. Here the CDR3 reads CASSRTSGISSSYNEQFF. The CDR3 coding sequence is TGTGCCAGCAGCCGGACTAGCGGGATCTCAAGCTCCTACAATGAGCAGTTCTTC.